This T cell receptor (beta chain) was identified during a study of cytomegalovirus exposure and HLA in healthy donors. Notes on the study in general: A few of the chains that were CMV-associated were confirmed in vitro to be specific for CMV antigens.

In the PCR, 60 Vbeta and 13 Jbeta primers were used. In the original analysis: Unique TCR beta chains totaled 65 million to 95 million in a later count, with 8.5 million to 12 million of them shared. Repertoires were generated with immunoSEQ multiplex PCR, while TCRdb's copy carries only in-frame clones and drops some. That table gives V, J and clone size, and the DNA gave D and trimming. The table shows approximately 190,000 clones, with about 85% occurring only once. There were likely unrecorded immune exposures, though donors were nominally healthy when sampled. As to this clone: What it binds is not known.

The TCR originated in a middle-aged man in good health and CMV-seronegative. Sequencing was performed on PBMCs.

The chain's CDR3 is CASSLAVTQETQYF. CDR3 DNA sequence: TGCGCCAGCAGCTTGGCGGTAACGCAAGAGACCCAGTACTTC. V is TRBV5-1 and J is TRBJ2-5; D unclear. CDR3 size: 14 residues. Germline values: CDR1 SGHRS, CDR2 YFSETQ. The V gene lost 0 bases and the J gene lost 2 bases, with 8 bases spanning the gap.